The 7 T cell receptor beta chains below come from one sample, sequenced in a study of blood T cell repertoires in COVID-19. Clones were sequenced by immunoSEQ multiplex PCR, and TCRdb holds only the in-frame ones, with some missing. Found here are about 240,000 clones, about four fifths of them singletons; the top ten hold around 3.3%. Sequenced sample: peripheral blood. The source of these receptors is a woman in her late teens or twenties with acute or convalescent COVID-19.

This sequence joins TRBV20-1 and TRBJ2-1; D may be TRBD1 (5 bases). The V and J ends lost 3 bases and 0 bases respectively, with 15 bases between them. Germline V gives CDR1 DFQATT, CDR2 SNEGSKA (reference sequence). This CDR3 has 16 amino acids. The CDR3 DNA reads TGCAGTGCTAGTATTTGGGGCCAAAGCTCCTACAATGAGCAGTTCTTC. It is translated as CSASIWGQSSYNEQFF.

This clone occurred once. The chain uses TRBV28 and TRBJ2-7; TRBD2 aligns across 9 bases. V gave up 4 bases and J gave up 4 bases; unmatched junction bases: 14. Germline V gives CDR1 MDHEN, CDR2 SYDVKM. CDR3 length: 17 amino acids. CDR3 bases: TGTGCCAGCAGTTCGACGAGGGGAGCGGGAGGAAGGTACGAGCAGTACTTC. Translation gives CASSSTRGAGGRYEQYF.

This clone has only a few counts. The chain combines TRBV11-2 with TRBJ2-7; possibly TRBD2 for D (5 bases). The CDR3 spans 14 residues. Germline V gene data show CDR1 as SGHAT and CDR2 as FQNNGV. Trimming took 1 base from V and 0 from J, leaving 7 bases between them. Written as DNA, the CDR3 is TGTGCCAGCAGCTTAGCGGGAAGCTCCTACGAGCAGTACTTC. It encodes CASSLAGSSYEQYF.

This chain joins TRBV5-1 and TRBJ2-3; maybe TRBD1 (5 bases). The CDR3 spans 14 residues. Germline V gives CDR1 SGHRS, CDR2 YFSETQ. V was pared by 2 bases and J by 2 bases, with 9 bases between. CDR3: CASSLQAITDTQYF. In DNA form, the CDR3 reads TGCGCCAGCAGCTTACAGGCGATCACAGATACGCAGTATTTT.

The V and J genes are TRBV11-3 and TRBJ2-3; D perhaps matches TRBD1 (5 bases). This CDR3 region has 15 residues. Deletions cut 5 bases from V and 2 bases from J, with 14 bases between. In germline, CDR1 is SGHNT, CDR2 YENEEA. The CDR3 protein is CASSARVGHTDTQYF. The CDR3 nucleotides are TGTGCCAGCAGCGCCCGGGTGGGGCACACAGATACGCAGTATTTT.

The rearrangement links TRBV6-1 to TRBJ2-7, with 7 nucleotides matching TRBD2. This CDR3 has 16 residues. Germline trimming cut 0 bases from V and 3 bases from J; bases unmatched to any gene: 8. The germline gives CDR1 MNHNS, CDR2 SASEGT. The CDR3 sequence: CASSEATSVGLYEQYF. The CDR3 DNA sequence: TGTGCCAGCAGTGAAGCTACTAGCGTGGGTCTCTACGAGCAGTACTTC.

The genes are TRBV19 and TRBJ2-1, with 12 positions matching TRBD2. The CDR3 covers 15 residues. Germline-derived CDR1 and CDR2 are LNHDA and SQIVND (reference sequence). V shed 10 bases and J 8 bases; nucleotides not matched to a gene: 12. The CDR3 spells CATRGLAGGRDEQFF. In nucleotides, the CDR3 is TGTGCCACCCGAGGGCTAGCGGGAGGGCGGGATGAGCAGTTCTTC.